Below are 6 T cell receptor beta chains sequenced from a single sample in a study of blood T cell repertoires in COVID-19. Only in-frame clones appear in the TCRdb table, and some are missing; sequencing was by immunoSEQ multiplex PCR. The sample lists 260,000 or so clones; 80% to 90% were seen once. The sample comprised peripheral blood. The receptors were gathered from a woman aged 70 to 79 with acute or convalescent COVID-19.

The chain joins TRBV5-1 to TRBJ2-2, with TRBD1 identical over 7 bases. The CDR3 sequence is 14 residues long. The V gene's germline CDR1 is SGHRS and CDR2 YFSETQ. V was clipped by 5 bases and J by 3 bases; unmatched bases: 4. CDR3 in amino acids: CASRGQGDTGELFF. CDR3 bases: TGCGCCAGCAGAGGTCAGGGGGACACCGGGGAGCTGTTTTTT.

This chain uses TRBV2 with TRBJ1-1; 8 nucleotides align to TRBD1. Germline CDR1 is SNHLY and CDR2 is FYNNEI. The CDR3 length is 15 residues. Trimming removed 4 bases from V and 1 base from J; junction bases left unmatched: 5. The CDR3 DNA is TGTGCCAGCAGTGGTCCAGGGGGCTCGAACACTGAAGCTTTCTTT. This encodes CASSGPGGSNTEAFF.

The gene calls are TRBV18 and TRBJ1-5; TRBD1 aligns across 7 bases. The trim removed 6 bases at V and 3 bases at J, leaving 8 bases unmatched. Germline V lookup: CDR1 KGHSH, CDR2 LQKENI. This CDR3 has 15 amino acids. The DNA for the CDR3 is TGTGCCAGCTCCCGGGGGACAGACTTCAATCAGCCCCAGCATTTT. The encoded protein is CASSRGTDFNQPQHF. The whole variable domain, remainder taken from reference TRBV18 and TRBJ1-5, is NAGVMQNPRHLVRRRGQEARLRCSPMKGHSHVYWYRQLPEEGLKFMVYLQKENIIDESGMPKERFSAEFPKEGPSILRIQQVVRGDSAAYFCASSRGTDFNQPQHFGDGTRLSIL.

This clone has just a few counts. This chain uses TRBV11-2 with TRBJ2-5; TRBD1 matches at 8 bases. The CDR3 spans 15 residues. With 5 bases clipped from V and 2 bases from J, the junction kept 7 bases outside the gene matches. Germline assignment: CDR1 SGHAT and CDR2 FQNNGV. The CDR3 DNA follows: TGTGCCAGCAGCACTAACAGGGGGAGGCAAGAGACCCAGTACTTC. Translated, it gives CASSTNRGRQETQYF.

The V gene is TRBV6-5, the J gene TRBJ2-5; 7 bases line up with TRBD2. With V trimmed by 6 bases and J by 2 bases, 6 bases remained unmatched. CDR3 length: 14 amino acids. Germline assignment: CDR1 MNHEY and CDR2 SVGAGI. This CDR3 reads CASRDPGLQETQYF. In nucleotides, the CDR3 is TGTGCCAGCAGAGACCCGGGACTACAAGAGACCCAGTACTTC.

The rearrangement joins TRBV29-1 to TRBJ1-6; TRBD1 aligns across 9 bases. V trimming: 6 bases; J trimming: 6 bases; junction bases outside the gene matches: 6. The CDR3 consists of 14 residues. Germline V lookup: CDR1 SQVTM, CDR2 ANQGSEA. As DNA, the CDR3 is TGCAGCGTCTTGACAGGGGGACCTAATTCACCCCTCCACTTT. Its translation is CSVLTGGPNSPLHF. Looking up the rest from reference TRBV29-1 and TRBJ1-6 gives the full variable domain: SAVISQKPSRDICQRGTSLTIQCQVDSQVTMMFWYRQQPGQSLTLIATANQGSEATYESGFVIDKFPISRPNLTFSTLTVSNMSPEDSSIYLCSVLTGGPNSPLHFGNGTRLTVT.